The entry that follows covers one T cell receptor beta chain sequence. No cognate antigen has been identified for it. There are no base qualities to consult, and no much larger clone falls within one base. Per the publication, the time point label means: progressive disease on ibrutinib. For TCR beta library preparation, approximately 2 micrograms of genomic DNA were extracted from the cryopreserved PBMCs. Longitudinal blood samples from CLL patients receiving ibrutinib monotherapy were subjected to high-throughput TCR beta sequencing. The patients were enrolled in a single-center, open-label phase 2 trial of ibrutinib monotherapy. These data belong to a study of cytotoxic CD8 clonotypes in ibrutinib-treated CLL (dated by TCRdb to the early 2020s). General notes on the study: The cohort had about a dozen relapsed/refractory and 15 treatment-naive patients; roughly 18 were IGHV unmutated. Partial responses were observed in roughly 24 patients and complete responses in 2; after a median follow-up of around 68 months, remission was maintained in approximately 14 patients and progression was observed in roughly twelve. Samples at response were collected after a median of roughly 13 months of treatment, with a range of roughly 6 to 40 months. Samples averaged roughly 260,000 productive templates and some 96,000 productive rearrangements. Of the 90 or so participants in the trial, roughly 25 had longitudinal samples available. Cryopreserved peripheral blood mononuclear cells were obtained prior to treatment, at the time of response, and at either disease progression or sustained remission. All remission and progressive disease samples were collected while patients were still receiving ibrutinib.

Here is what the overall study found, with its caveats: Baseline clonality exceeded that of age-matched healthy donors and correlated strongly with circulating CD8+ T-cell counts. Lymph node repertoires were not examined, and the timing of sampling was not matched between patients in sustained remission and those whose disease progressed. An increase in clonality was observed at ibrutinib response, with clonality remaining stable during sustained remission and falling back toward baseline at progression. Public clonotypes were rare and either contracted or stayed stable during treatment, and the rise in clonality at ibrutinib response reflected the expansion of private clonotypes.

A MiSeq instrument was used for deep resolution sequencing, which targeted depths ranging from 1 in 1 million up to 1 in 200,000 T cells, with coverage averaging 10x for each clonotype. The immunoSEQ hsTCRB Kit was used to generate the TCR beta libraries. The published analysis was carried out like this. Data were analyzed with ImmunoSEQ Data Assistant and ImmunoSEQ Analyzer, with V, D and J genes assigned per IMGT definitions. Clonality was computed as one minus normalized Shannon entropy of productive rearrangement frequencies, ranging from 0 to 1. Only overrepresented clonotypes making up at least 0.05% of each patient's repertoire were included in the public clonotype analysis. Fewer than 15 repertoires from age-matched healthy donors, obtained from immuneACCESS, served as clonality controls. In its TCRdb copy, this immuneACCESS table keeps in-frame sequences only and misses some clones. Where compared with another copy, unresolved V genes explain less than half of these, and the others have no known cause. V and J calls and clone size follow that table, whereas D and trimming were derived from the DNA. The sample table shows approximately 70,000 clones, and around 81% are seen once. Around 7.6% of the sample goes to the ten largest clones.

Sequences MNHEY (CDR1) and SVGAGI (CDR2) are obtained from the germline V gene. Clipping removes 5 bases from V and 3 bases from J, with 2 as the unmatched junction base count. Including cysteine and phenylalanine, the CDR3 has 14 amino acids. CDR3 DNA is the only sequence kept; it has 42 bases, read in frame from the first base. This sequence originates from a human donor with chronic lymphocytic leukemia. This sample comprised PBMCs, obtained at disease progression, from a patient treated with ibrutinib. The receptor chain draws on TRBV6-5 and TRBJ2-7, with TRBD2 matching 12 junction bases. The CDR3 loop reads CASSKGLAGYEQYF. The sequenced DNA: TGTGCCAGCAGTAAGGGACTAGCGGGCTACGAGCAGTACTTC.